The 26 T cell receptor beta chains below come from one sample, sequenced in a study of CD8 T cells in ankylosing spondylitis. MiXCR was run by TCRdb on the 5' RACE reads, yielding one entry per CDR3 protein. The data show about 200,000 distinct CDR3 sequences, roughly 13% seen once. Sequencing was done on a sample of blood, either unsorted or a sorted T cell fraction (not recorded which). Receptor source: a male donor with ankylosing spondylitis or in good health (not recorded which).

This clonotype occurred many times. The J gene is TRBJ2-1, the V gene TRBV14; D not resolved. Trimming shortened V by 1 base and J by 2 bases, and 6 bases separated the two germline ends. The CDR3 contains 14 residues. Germline V CDR1 and CDR2: SGHDN, FVKESK. The CDR3 DNA follows: TGTGCCAGCAGCCAAGCGGCAGCCTACAATGAGCAGTTCTTC. Translating it yields CASSQAAAYNEQFF.

V usage is TRBV18 and J usage is TRBJ1-2; 7 bases are shared with TRBD1. There are 14 residues in the CDR3. Losses at the gene ends were 3 bases for V and 4 bases for J; bases not matched to a gene: 5. The germline gives CDR1 KGHSH, CDR2 LQKENI. In DNA, the CDR3 is TGTGCCAGCTCACCGAGCCAGGGGGGCTATGGCTACACCTTC. Its protein product is CASSPSQGGYGYTF. The whole variable domain, filled in from reference TRBV18 and TRBJ1-2, reads NAGVMQNPRHLVRRRGQEARLRCSPMKGHSHVYWYRQLPEEGLKFMVYLQKENIIDESGMPKERFSAEFPKEGPSILRIQQVVRGDSAAYFCASSPSQGGYGYTFGSGTRLTVV.

The rearrangement links TRBV14 to TRBJ2-3; 7 nucleotides match TRBD1. The trim removed 1 base at V and 8 bases at J, leaving 3 bases unmatched. This CDR3 is built from 13 residues. Germline V gene lookup returns CDR1 SGHDN and CDR2 FVKESK. The CDR3 spells CASSQVPGGTQYF. The CDR3 DNA reads TGTGCCAGCAGCCAAGTGCCAGGGGGTACGCAGTATTTT.

This chain uses TRBV12-3 or TRBV12-4 with TRBJ2-1; 7 positions agree with TRBD1. Losses at the gene ends were 6 bases for V and 7 bases for J; bases not matched to a gene: 9. The CDR3 spans 14 residues. CDR3 sequence reads: CASSSGTVGNEQFF. CDR3 in DNA: TGTGCCAGCAGCTCAGGGACAGTCGGGAATGAGCAGTTCTTC.

This clonotype was observed a few times. This chain connects TRBV2 to TRBJ1-1; D gene ambiguous. CDR1 and CDR2 from the germline V gene are SNHLY and FYNNEI. The CDR3 has 12 residues. The ends were cut back, 7 bases at V and 3 bases at J, with 9 bases in the middle. The CDR3 sequence: CASTGSDTEAFF. The CDR3, as DNA: TGTGCCAGCACGGGTTCGGACACTGAAGCTTTCTTT.

The chain recombines TRBV5-1 with TRBJ2-1, with D perhaps matching TRBD1 (5 bases). The CDR3 contains 15 residues. The germline V and J ends were trimmed by 5 bases and 2 bases, with 14 bases remaining between them. Germline values: CDR1 SGHRS, CDR2 YFSETQ. This CDR3 reads CASSPGADPYNEQFF. The CDR3 bases are TGCGCCAGCAGTCCTGGGGCAGACCCCTACAATGAGCAGTTCTTC. Using reference TRBV5-1 and TRBJ2-1 for the parts outside the CDR3, the full variable domain is KAGVTQTPRYLIKTRGQQVTLSCSPISGHRSVSWYQQTPGQGLQFLFEYFSETQRNKGNFPGRFSGRQFSNSRSEMNVSTLELGDSALYLCASSPGADPYNEQFFGPGTRLTVL.

This clonotype was detected many times. The V and J genes are TRBV29-1 and TRBJ2-1, with a weak D call TRBD2 (6 bases). Between the trimmed V and J ends, which lost 4 bases and 5 bases, there was a span of 12 bases. CDR3 length: 13 amino acids. Germline V gene sequence: CDR1 SQVTM, CDR2 ANQGSEA. The CDR3 DNA sequence: TGCAGCGTTGTAGCGGTTAACCACAATGAGCAGTTCTTC. Translating it yields CSVVAVNHNEQFF.

The sample holds a few counts of this clonotype. V is TRBV5-1 and J is TRBJ2-2; D gene uncertain. Germline lookup yields CDR1 SGHRS and CDR2 YFSETQ. CDR3 length: 15 amino acids. Deletions cut 0 bases from V and 1 base from J, with 7 bases between. CDR3 protein: CASSLGRQNTGELFF. DNA of the CDR3: TGCGCCAGCAGCTTGGGCAGACAGAACACCGGGGAGCTGTTTTTT.

A few counts support this clonotype. J is TRBJ2-5 and V is TRBV5-1; D call uncertain. The germline V gene has CDR1 SGHRS and CDR2 YFSETQ. The V gene lost 2 bases and the J gene lost 2 bases, with 7 bases spanning the gap. CDR3 length: 13 amino acids. CDR3 bases: TGCGCCAGCAGCTTAATGCGGCAAGAGACCCAGTACTTC. Encoded protein: CASSLMRQETQYF.

In its sample, this clonotype was seen a few times. The chain links TRBV6-1 to TRBJ2-4; 7 nucleotides agree with TRBD1. CDR3 length equals 17 residues. CDR1 MNHNS and CDR2 SASEGT come from the germline V gene. V was clipped by 4 bases and J by 0 bases; unmatched bases: 9. CDR3 region: CASSGLTGTIAKNIQYF. Written as DNA, the CDR3 is TGTGCCAGCAGTGGGTTGACAGGGACAATAGCCAAAAACATTCAGTACTTC.

By frequency in the sample, this clonotype is medium-sized (0.01 to 0.1%). This sequence joins TRBV11-2 and TRBJ2-7; no reliable D call. Looked up from germline, CDR1 is SGHAT and CDR2 is FQNNGV. Between the trimmed V and J ends, which lost 4 bases and 4 bases, there was a span of 14 bases. The CDR3 consists of 14 residues. DNA of the CDR3: TGTGCCAGCAGCTGGACCCCAGCTGAGTACGAGCAGTACTTC. It specifies CASSWTPAEYEQYF.

The rearrangement joins TRBV18 to TRBJ2-3; no firm D call. From germline, CDR1 is KGHSH and CDR2 LQKENI. V dropped 6 bases and J dropped 2 bases, with 12 bases sitting between them. The CDR3 consists of 14 residues. This CDR3 is CASSPWAYTDTQYF. The CDR3 nucleotides are TGTGCCAGCTCCCCCTGGGCCTACACAGATACGCAGTATTTT.

This clonotype was found a few times. The CDR3 loop is CASSLSGVDTQYF. In nucleotides, the CDR3 is TGTGCCAGCAGTTTATCGGGGGTGGATACGCAGTATTTT. The chain joins TRBV27 to TRBJ2-3; D may match TRBD1 or TRBD2 (5 bases each). V lost 0 bases and J 6 bases, leaving 7 bases between the germline ends. The CDR3 has 13 amino acids. Per germline, CDR1 MNHEY and CDR2 SMNVEV (reference sequence).

This clonotype was detected a few times. The chain links TRBV27 to TRBJ2-1, with TRBD2 identical over 11 bases. The ends lost 4 bases at V and 7 bases at J; junction bases unmatched: 3. This CDR3 is built from 14 residues. Germline CDR1 is MNHEY and CDR2 is SMNVEV (reference sequence). The DNA of the CDR3 is TGTGCCAGCAGTTGGTGGACTAGCGGGAATGAGCAGTTCTTC. It yields the protein CASSWWTSGNEQFF.

Only a few counts were recorded for this clonotype. The chain recombines TRBV4-1 with TRBJ2-7, with D possibly being TRBD2 (6 bases). V lost 0 bases to trimming and J lost 2 bases, with 11 bases between them. Germline assignment: CDR1 MGHRA and CDR2 YSYEKL. The CDR3 loop spans 15 amino acids. CDR3 in DNA: TGCGCCAGCAGCCAAGAGGGGGGTCGGACCTACGAGCAGTACTTC. Protein product: CASSQEGGRTYEQYF.

This clonotype was seen many times. V and J are TRBV6-4 and TRBJ2-1; TRBD1 might be the D (6 bases). V lost 3 bases and J lost 2, with 11 bases in between. The CDR3 runs 15 residues. CDR1 and CDR2 from the germline V gene are MRHNA and SNTAGT. The CDR3 bases are TGTGCCAGCAGTGAAGACAGGTCGACCTACAATGAGCAGTTCTTC. Amino acids: CASSEDRSTYNEQFF.

This clonotype was picked up a small number of times. The chain employs TRBV6-1 and TRBJ2-7; D might be TRBD1 or TRBD2, each matching 5 bases. The V end lost 2 bases, the J end lost 7 bases, and 18 bases lay between the germline ends. The CDR3 sequence is 15 residues long. CDR1 and CDR2 from the germline V gene are MNHNS and SASEGT. The CDR3 reads CASSEWGRNTDEQYF. For the CDR3, the DNA is TGTGCCAGCAGTGAATGGGGACGTAATACGGATGAGCAGTACTTC.

This clonotype was seen more than once but under ten times. The chain has TRBV10-1 and TRBJ2-5; D is uncertain. Germline CDR1 is WNHNN and CDR2 is SYGVQD (reference sequence). The germline V and J ends were trimmed by 6 bases and 2 bases, with 10 bases remaining between them. The CDR3 extends over 13 amino acids. CDR3 protein: CASSPTLQETQYF. The CDR3 DNA reads as TGCGCCAGCAGCCCGACCTTACAAGAGACCCAGTACTTC.

This clonotype appeared a few times. The CDR3 loop reads CSAELQTNYGYTF. CDR3 DNA sequence: TGCAGTGCCGAGTTACAAACTAACTATGGCTACACCTTC. The rearrangement links TRBV20-1 to TRBJ1-2, with D uncertain. This CDR3 is 13 amino acids long. V gave up 6 bases and J gave up 0 bases, with 11 bases separating them. The germline CDR1 and CDR2 sequences are DFQATT and SNEGSKA (reference sequence).

In this sample, this clonotype turned up many times. The CDR3 is CASSRDTSSYNEQFF. CDR3 coding DNA: TGCGCCAGCAGTAGGGACACAAGCTCCTACAATGAGCAGTTCTTC. The genes are TRBV10-1 and TRBJ2-1, with a tentative D call TRBD1 (6 bases). The CDR3 length is 15 residues. The V end was cut by 5 bases, the J end by 0 bases, with 11 bases between. CDR1 is WNHNN and CDR2 is SYGVQD in the germline V gene (reference sequence).

V gene TRBV12-3 or TRBV12-4 combines with J gene TRBJ1-5; 8 nucleotides line up with TRBD1. V lost 0 bases and J lost 11; bases outside the gene matches: 15. The CDR3 contains 17 residues. This CDR3 is CASSLAGRGPGSMTQHF. DNA for the CDR3: TGTGCCAGCAGTTTAGCGGGCAGGGGGCCTGGTAGTATGACCCAGCATTTT.

The chain carries TRBV13 and TRBJ2-3; D is possibly TRBD1 or TRBD2 (7 bases each). The ends were cut back, 5 bases at V and 2 bases at J, with 14 bases in the middle. CDR1 is PRHDT and CDR2 is FYEKMQ in the germline V gene (reference sequence). There are 15 residues in the CDR3. Here the CDR3 reads CASSLREGATDTQYF. As DNA, the CDR3 is TGTGCCAGCAGCCTTAGGGAGGGGGCCACAGATACGCAGTATTTT.

The V call is TRBV4-2, the J call TRBJ1-6; 8 bases match TRBD1. The germline V gene has CDR1 LGHNA and CDR2 YNFKEQ. This CDR3 region has 15 residues. V was clipped by 1 base and J by 8 bases; unmatched bases: 4. As DNA, the CDR3 is TGTGCCAGCAGCCAAGGAGACAGGGGATATTCACCCCTCCACTTT. Protein sequence: CASSQGDRGYSPLHF.

This clonotype was detected a few times. V is TRBV29-1 and J is TRBJ2-7; maybe TRBD1 (5 bases). The V and J ends lost 6 bases and 2 bases respectively, with 14 bases between them. Germline CDR1 reads SQVTM; CDR2 reads ANQGSEA. This CDR3 has 13 amino acids. CDR3 sequence: CSVTDRNTYEQYF. The CDR3 DNA is TGCAGCGTGACCGACAGAAACACCTACGAGCAGTACTTC.

The table lists this clonotype with many counts. The CDR3 spells CSAREQGVTEAFF. The CDR3 nucleotides are TGCAGTGCTAGAGAACAGGGGGTCACTGAAGCTTTCTTT. V and J are TRBV20-1 and TRBJ1-1, with TRBD1 matching over 8 bases. Germline V gene lookup returns CDR1 DFQATT and CDR2 SNEGSKA (reference sequence). This CDR3 region has 13 residues. The V gene end was trimmed by 0 bases and the J gene end by 4 bases; junction bases not matched to a gene: 1.

V gene TRBV10-2 combines with J gene TRBJ2-4; 8 nucleotides line up with TRBD2. V gave up 4 bases and J gave up 2 bases; unmatched junction bases: 7. Germline V lookup: CDR1 WSHSY, CDR2 SAAADI. The CDR3 sequence is 16 residues long. The DNA for the CDR3 is TGCGCCAGCAGTGCTTTGGCTAGCGGGCCCAAAAACATTCAGTACTTC. Its protein product is CASSALASGPKNIQYF.